The clone carrying this T cell receptor beta chain was seen at least ten times. The sample originates from a study of early T cells in non-severe SARS-CoV-2 infection. Overall study context: The input, bulk RNA from unsorted whole blood, was sequenced, and chains were unpaired.

Looked up from germline, CDR1 is SGHRS and CDR2 is YFSETQ. The V gene lost 0 bases and the J gene lost 5 bases, with 12 bases spanning the gap. CDR3 length equals 14 residues. Individual cDNA molecules each received unique molecular identifiers attached to them. From the 5' RACE reads, TCRdb called clonotypes with MiXCR, one entry per CDR3 protein. The table includes about 60,000 distinct CDR3 sequences, roughly an eighth detected once. The receptor was isolated from an adult who was a healthcare worker with PCR-confirmed SARS-CoV-2 infection or an uninfected control (not recorded which). Source material: whole blood. The chain is built from TRBV5-1 and TRBJ2-7; no clear D gene. The CDR3 spells CASSLADRTHEQYF. CDR3 nucleotide sequence: TGCGCCAGCAGCTTGGCGGACCGAACGCACGAGCAGTACTTC.